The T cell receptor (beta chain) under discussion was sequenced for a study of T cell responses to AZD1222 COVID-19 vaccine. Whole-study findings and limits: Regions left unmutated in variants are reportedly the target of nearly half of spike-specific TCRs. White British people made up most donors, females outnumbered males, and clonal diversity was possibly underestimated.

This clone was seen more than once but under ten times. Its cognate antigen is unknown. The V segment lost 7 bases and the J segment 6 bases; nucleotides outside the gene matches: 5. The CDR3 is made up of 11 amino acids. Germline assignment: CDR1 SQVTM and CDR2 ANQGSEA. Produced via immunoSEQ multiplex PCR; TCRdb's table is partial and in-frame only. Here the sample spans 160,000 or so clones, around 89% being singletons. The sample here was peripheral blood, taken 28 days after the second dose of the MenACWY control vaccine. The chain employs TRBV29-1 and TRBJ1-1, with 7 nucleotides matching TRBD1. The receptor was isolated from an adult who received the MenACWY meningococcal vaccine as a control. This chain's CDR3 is CSGTGVPEAFF. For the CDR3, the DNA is TGCAGCGGAACAGGGGTTCCTGAAGCTTTCTTT.